This T cell receptor (beta chain) derives from a study of control samples from healthy donors and cancer patients. V lost 8 bases to trimming and J lost 8 bases, with 24 bases between them. Per germline, CDR1 MGHDK and CDR2 SYGVNS. The length of the CDR3 is 15 residues. Sequencing was performed with immunoSEQ multiplex PCR; in TCRdb, only in-frame clones are kept and a portion is missing. The data show about 180,000 clones, with 90% to 95% seen just once and just over 1.4% held by the top ten. Specimen: blood. The source is a man younger than 45 in good health. The genes are TRBV25-1 and TRBJ1-2; D uncertain. CDR3 residues: CASPPSVERRCGYTF. Here the CDR3 DNA reads TGTGCCAGCCCCCCTTCGGTGGAAAGACGATGCGGCTACACCTTC.